The 24 T cell receptor beta chains below come from one sample, sequenced in a study of a mutant IDH1 vaccine in newly diagnosed glioma. Their antigen targets remain unknown. Time point denoted: week 47, end of study. Every vaccination contained 300 ug of the mutant IDH1 20-mer peptide and was paired with topical imiquimod. TCRdb keeps only in-frame clones here, not all; method: immunoSEQ multiplex PCR. The data contain under 60,000 clones, over 60% of them singletons. This specimen was PBMCs, taken from a glioma patient whose treatment included an IDH1 peptide vaccine. The receptors stem from a woman in her thirties or forties with glioma. Some clones in this sample may be carry-over from other donors' samples.

This rearrangement joins TRBV6-1 to TRBJ2-3; perhaps TRBD1 as D (6 bases). From germline, CDR1 is MNHNS and CDR2 SASEGT. The CDR3 runs 13 residues. With 5 bases removed from V and 5 bases from J, the gap between germline ends came to 11 bases. The CDR3 region has the DNA TGTGCCAGCAGTATCAGGGGTAGAGATACGCAGTATTTT. Its protein is CASSIRGRDTQYF.

The chain couples TRBV9 to TRBJ1-2; unclear D gene. The V gene's germline CDR1 is SGDLS and CDR2 YYNGEE. Trimming shortened V by 4 bases and J by 0 bases, and 16 bases separated the two germline ends. This CDR3 is built from 16 residues. The CDR3, as DNA: TGTGCCAGCAGCCATTACTCAGGACTACCTAACTATGGCTACACCTTC. Translated: CASSHYSGLPNYGYTF.

This clone has just a few counts. This chain links TRBV5-1 with TRBJ1-5; possibly TRBD1 for D (5 bases). This CDR3 region has 14 residues. Trimming cost V 1 base and J 5 bases, with 10 bases left between them. Germline loops: CDR1 SGHRS, CDR2 YFSETQ. This CDR3 reads CASSLMGPDQPQHF. CDR3 DNA sequence: TGCGCCAGCAGCTTGATGGGGCCGGATCAGCCCCAGCATTTT.

The chain links TRBV14 to TRBJ1-6; D gene ambiguous. CDR1 SGHDN and CDR2 FVKESK come from the germline V gene. The CDR3 consists of 16 residues. V lost 0 bases, J lost 0 bases, and 6 bases lay in between. Here the CDR3 reads CASSQDVGSYNSPLHF. The CDR3 DNA reads TGTGCCAGCAGCCAAGATGTGGGCTCCTATAATTCACCCCTCCACTTT.

V is TRBV4-2 and J is TRBJ1-1; the D is unclear. The germline CDR1 and CDR2 sequences are LGHNA and YNFKEQ. The CDR3 sequence is 15 residues long. V gave up 3 bases and J gave up 1 base, with 12 bases separating them. CDR3 region: CASSQPGGRNTEAFF. DNA for the CDR3: TGTGCCAGCAGCCAGCCAGGCGGGAGGAACACTGAAGCTTTCTTT.

The chain has TRBV19 and TRBJ2-2, with TRBD2 matching over 14 bases. The CDR3 is made up of 19 amino acids. Germline V lookup: CDR1 LNHDA, CDR2 SQIVND (reference sequence). Trimming at V came to 6 bases and at J to 0 bases, leaving 9 bases not matched to a gene. In nucleotides, the CDR3 is TGTGCCAGTAGGTCCCTTAGGACTAGCGGGGGGACGAACACCGGGGAGCTGTTTTTT. This translates into CASRSLRTSGGTNTGELFF.

This clone was seen only a few times. For the CDR3, the DNA is TGTGCTAGTGGTTTTCAGTCAGGGGTGTATGGCTACACCTTC. As protein: CASGFQSGVYGYTF. The V gene is TRBV12-5, the J gene TRBJ1-2; the D gene is possibly TRBD1 (6 bases). Trimming removed 3 bases at V and 5 bases at J, with 13 bases between. Per the germline V gene, CDR1 is LGHNT and CDR2 is FRNRAP. This CDR3 has 14 amino acids. The complete variable domain, with remaining parts taken from reference TRBV12-5 and TRBJ1-2, reads DARVTQTPRHKVTEMGQEVTMRCQPILGHNTVFWYRQTMMQGLELLAYFRNRAPLDDSGMPKDRFSAEMPDATLATLKIQPSEPRDSAVYFCASGFQSGVYGYTFGSGTRLTVV.

V and J are TRBV18 and TRBJ1-1, with TRBD1 identical over 10 bases. This CDR3 comprises 15 residues. V was pared by 8 bases and J by 4 bases, with 10 bases of the junction left unmatched. The germline CDR1 and CDR2 sequences are KGHSH and LQKENI. CDR3 loop: CASAGSDRGLTEAFF. CDR3 coding DNA: TGTGCCAGCGCAGGGAGTGACAGGGGGCTCACTGAAGCTTTCTTT.

The chain combines TRBV5-1 with TRBJ1-2; 9 nucleotides align to TRBD1. Losses at the gene ends were 2 bases for V and 4 bases for J; bases not matched to a gene: 6. CDR3 length: 15 amino acids. Germline assignment: CDR1 SGHRS and CDR2 YFSETQ. DNA for the CDR3: TGCGCCAGCAGCTTAGAAACAGGGGGCGGCTATGGCTACACCTTC. It yields the protein CASSLETGGGYGYTF.

The chain combines TRBV4-3 with TRBJ2-5, with 11 bases lining up with TRBD1. This CDR3 comprises 17 residues. With 0 bases clipped from V and 6 bases from J, the junction kept 9 bases outside the gene matches. The germline V gene has CDR1 LGHNA and CDR2 YSLEER. In nucleotides, the CDR3 is TGCGCCAGCAGCCAAGATTATTCGGGACAGGGGGGACAGACCCAGTACTTC. This codes for CASSQDYSGQGGQTQYF.

This chain uses TRBV11-3 with TRBJ2-7; D gene ambiguous. The ends were cut back, 1 base at V and 2 bases at J, with 12 bases in the middle. Per the germline V gene, CDR1 is SGHNT and CDR2 is YENEEA. The CDR3 runs 15 residues. In nucleotides, the CDR3 is TGTGCCAGCAGCTTAGGGGATAACGGACCCTACGAGCAGTACTTC. Translating it yields CASSLGDNGPYEQYF.

This clone was recorded once. This rearrangement joins TRBV7-9 to TRBJ2-3, with 12 nucleotides matching TRBD2. The CDR3 has 16 residues. Germline CDR1 is SEHNR and CDR2 is FQNEAQ (reference sequence). V gave up 5 bases and J gave up 0 bases; unmatched junction bases: 3. The DNA for the CDR3 is TGTGCCAGCAGCGACGGGACTAGCGGGAGCACAGATACGCAGTATTTT. Its translation is CASSDGTSGSTDTQYF.

This rearrangement joins TRBV30 to TRBJ2-1; the D gene is possibly TRBD2 (6 bases). Germline V gene data show CDR1 as GTSNPN and CDR2 as SVGIG (reference sequence). CDR3 length: 12 amino acids. Trimming took off 3 bases at V and 14 bases at J, with 17 bases between the two ends. The CDR3 DNA reads as TGTGCCTGGAGCGCGGTAGGAGGGATTGAGTTCTTC. Residues: CAWSAVGGIEFF.

The rearrangement links TRBV7-2 to TRBJ2-5; TRBD1 is a possible D gene (5 bases). The CDR3 has 12 residues. The V end lost 3 bases, the J end lost 7 bases, and 9 bases lay between the germline ends. Germline loops: CDR1 SGHTA, CDR2 FQGNSA. The CDR3 DNA is TGTGCCAGCAGCTTGCAGGGTAGGACCCAGTACTTC. Its translation: CASSLQGRTQYF. The full variable domain, in which reference TRBV7-2 and TRBJ2-5 provide the parts outside the CDR3, is GAGVSQSPSNKVTEKGKDVELRCDPISGHTALYWYRQSLGQGLEFLIYFQGNSAPDKSGLPSDRFSAERTGGSVSTLTIQRTQQEDSAVYLCASSLQGRTQYFGPGTRLLVL.

V gene TRBV7-9 combines with J gene TRBJ2-7, with D hard to call. Looked up from germline, CDR1 is SEHNR and CDR2 is FQNEAQ (reference sequence). V gave up 1 base and J gave up 7 bases, with 14 bases separating them. This CDR3 has 14 residues. The CDR3 nucleotides read TGTGCCAGCAGCTTAGATCTGTCTTCTGGGGAGCAGTACTTC. Translation gives CASSLDLSSGEQYF.

This sequence joins TRBV7-9 and TRBJ2-5, with 8 bases matching TRBD2. Per the germline V gene, CDR1 is SEHNR and CDR2 is FQNEAQ (reference sequence). This CDR3 contains 16 residues. J lost 2 bases, V lost 4 bases, and 9 bases had no gene match. As DNA, the CDR3 is TGTGCCAGCAGCTGGGAAGCGGGGGTTCTACAAGAGACCCAGTACTTC. This sequence encodes CASSWEAGVLQETQYF.

V is TRBV28 and J is TRBJ1-4; possibly TRBD1 for D (6 bases). Looked up from germline, CDR1 is MDHEN and CDR2 is SYDVKM. This CDR3 spans 12 amino acids. Deletions cut 4 bases from V and 7 bases from J, with 7 bases between. CDR3 residues: CASSSGVEKLFF. The CDR3 coding sequence is TGTGCCAGCAGTTCAGGGGTTGAAAAACTGTTTTTT.

The chain joins TRBV9 to TRBJ2-7, with D perhaps TRBD2 (5 bases). The CDR3 spans 14 residues. CDR1 and CDR2 from the germline V gene are SGDLS and YYNGEE. V lost 0 bases and J lost 2, with 9 bases in between. CDR3 in amino acids: CASSVGTAAYEQYF. The CDR3 bases are TGTGCCAGCAGCGTAGGGACTGCGGCCTACGAGCAGTACTTC.

The rearrangement uses TRBV5-1 and TRBJ1-1; D uncertain. The germline CDR1 and CDR2 sequences are SGHRS and YFSETQ. This CDR3 is 13 amino acids long. V lost 0 bases to trimming and J lost 8 bases, with 11 bases between them. The CDR3 here is CASSLALGLEAFF. In DNA, the CDR3 is TGCGCCAGCAGCTTGGCCCTGGGGTTAGAAGCTTTCTTT. Combining the CDR3 with reference TRBV5-1 and TRBJ1-1 gives the whole variable domain KAGVTQTPRYLIKTRGQQVTLSCSPISGHRSVSWYQQTPGQGLQFLFEYFSETQRNKGNFPGRFSGRQFSNSRSEMNVSTLELGDSALYLCASSLALGLEAFFGQGTRLTVV.

The chain uses TRBV7-9 and TRBJ2-2; D remains unclear. The ends were cut back, 1 base at V and 7 bases at J, with 13 bases in the middle. In germline, CDR1 is SEHNR, CDR2 FQNEAQ (reference sequence). The CDR3 totals 15 residues. CDR3 in DNA: TGTGCCAGCAGCTTAGATGGGGTCGGCCTCGGGGAGCTGTTTTTT. It codes for CASSLDGVGLGELFF.

The chain is built from TRBV7-9 and TRBJ1-1, with 9 nucleotides matching TRBD1. CDR3 length: 15 amino acids. CDR1 SEHNR and CDR2 FQNEAQ come from the germline V gene (reference sequence). Losses at the gene ends were 6 bases for V and 6 bases for J; bases not matched to a gene: 11. CDR3 region: CASSIGSGQGSEAFF. The CDR3 DNA is TGTGCCAGCAGTATCGGATCGGGACAGGGCTCTGAAGCTTTCTTT.

The chain employs TRBV5-6 and TRBJ1-1, with unresolved D. The germline CDR1 and CDR2 sequences are SGHDT and YYEEEE. V dropped 3 bases and J dropped 4 bases, with 10 bases sitting between them. The CDR3 has 13 amino acids. This CDR3 reads CASSSPRGTEAFF. CDR3 coding DNA: TGTGCCAGCAGCTCCCCGCGGGGCACTGAAGCTTTCTTT.

This rearrangement joins TRBV2 to TRBJ2-2, with D perhaps matching TRBD2 (5 bases). Germline assignment: CDR1 SNHLY and CDR2 FYNNEI. V lost 1 base to trimming and J lost 5 bases, with 14 bases between them. The CDR3 consists of 16 residues. CDR3 residues: CASSEDVRGKTGELFF. The CDR3 DNA reads as TGTGCCAGCAGTGAAGATGTAAGAGGGAAGACCGGGGAGCTGTTTTTT.

Only a few counts were recorded for this clone. The V and J genes are TRBV6-5 and TRBJ2-7; the D gene could be TRBD1 or TRBD2 (5 bases each). The CDR3 has 13 residues. Trimming removed 0 bases at V and 5 bases at J, with 8 bases between. The germline CDR1 and CDR2 sequences are MNHEY and SVGAGI. The CDR3 DNA reads as TGTGCCAGCAGTTACTCGGGGGAGAACGAGCAGTACTTC. The encoded protein is CASSYSGENEQYF.